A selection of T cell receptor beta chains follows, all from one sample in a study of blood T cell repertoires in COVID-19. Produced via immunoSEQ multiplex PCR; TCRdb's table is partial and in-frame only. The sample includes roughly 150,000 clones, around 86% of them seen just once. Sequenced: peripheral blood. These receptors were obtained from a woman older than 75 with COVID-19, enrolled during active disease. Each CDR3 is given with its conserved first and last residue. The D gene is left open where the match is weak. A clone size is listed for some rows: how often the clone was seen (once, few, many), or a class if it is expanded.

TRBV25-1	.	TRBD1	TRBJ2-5	CASSEKDRVQETQYF	TGTGCCAGCAGTGAGAAAGACAGGGTTCAAGAGACCCAGTACTTC
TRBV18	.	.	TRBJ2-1	CASSPREGDNEQFF	TGTGCCAGCTCACCACGGGAAGGGGACAATGAGCAGTTCTTC
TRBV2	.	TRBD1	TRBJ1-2	CASRETGVGGYTF	TGTGCCAGCAGGGAAACAGGGGTGGGAGGCTACACCTTC
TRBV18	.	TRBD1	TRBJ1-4	CASSLNRGREKLFF	TGTGCCAGCTCCCTAAACAGGGGGCGCGAAAAACTGTTTTTT
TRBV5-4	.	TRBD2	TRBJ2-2	CASSLMSGRPGELFF	TGTGCCAGCAGCCTAATGAGCGGGAGACCCGGGGAGCTGTTTTTT
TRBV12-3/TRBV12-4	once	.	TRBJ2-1	CASSTGINEQFF	TGTGCCAGCAGCACAGGAATCAATGAGCAGTTCTTC
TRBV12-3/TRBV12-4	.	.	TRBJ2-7	CASKDIRYYEQYF	TGTGCCAGCAAGGACATCCGTTACTACGAGCAGTACTTC
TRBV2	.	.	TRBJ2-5	CASSDPPGGPGETQYF	TGTGCCAGCAGTGATCCCCCCGGAGGGCCAGGGGAGACCCAGTACTTC
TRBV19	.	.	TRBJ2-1	CASSMRGDRHMGGEQFF	TGTGCCAGTAGTATGAGAGGGGACCGACACATGGGGGGTGAGCAGTTCTTC
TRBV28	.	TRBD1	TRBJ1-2	CAGQGHYGYTF	TGTGCGGGACAGGGACACTATGGCTACACCTTC
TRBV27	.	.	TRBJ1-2	CASSRNQLGHLGNGYTF	TGTGCCAGCAGCCGTAACCAGCTGGGACACCTAGGAAATGGCTACACCTTC
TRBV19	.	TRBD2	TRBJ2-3	CASRNPGTRADTQYF	TGTGCCAGTAGAAACCCCGGGACTAGAGCAGATACGCAGTATTTT
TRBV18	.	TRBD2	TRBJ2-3	CASSLIGLAGDTDTQYF	TGTGCCAGCTCATTAATCGGACTAGCGGGCGACACAGATACGCAGTATTTT
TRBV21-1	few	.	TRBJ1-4	CASSKVSYEKLFF	TGTGCCAGCAGCAAAGTCTCCTACGAAAAACTGTTTTTT
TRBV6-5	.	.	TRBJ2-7	CASREYEQYF	TGTGCCAGCCGGGAGTACGAGCAGTACTTC
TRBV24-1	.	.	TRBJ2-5	CATSDLFRGQETQYF	TGTGCCACCAGTGATTTGTTCCGGGGCCAAGAGACCCAGTACTTC
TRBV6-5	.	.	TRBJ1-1	CASSPSLNTEAFF	TGTGCCAGCAGTCCCTCCTTGAACACTGAAGCTTTCTTT
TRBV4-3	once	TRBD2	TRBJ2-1	CASSQGFLRTSGRREQFF	TGCGCCAGCAGCCAGGGTTTTTTAAGGACTAGCGGGAGGCGGGAGCAGTTCTTC
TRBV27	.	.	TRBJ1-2	CASSPRSGYGYTF	TGTGCCAGCAGTCCGCGCTCAGGCTATGGCTACACCTTC
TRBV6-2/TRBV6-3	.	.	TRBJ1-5	CASSYSRGGLNQPQHF	TGTGCCAGCAGTTACTCGCGGGGGGGGCTCAATCAGCCCCAGCATTTT
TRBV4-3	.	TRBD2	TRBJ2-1	CASSQGVLAGVWWQFF	TGCGCCAGCAGCCAAGGTGTCCTAGCGGGAGTCTGGTGGCAGTTCTTC
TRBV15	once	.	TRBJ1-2	CATSGGSLGGFGGDGYTF	TGTGCCACCAGCGGAGGGTCCCTGGGGGGGTTTGGAGGCGATGGCTACACCTTC
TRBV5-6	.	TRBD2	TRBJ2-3	CASSASGLAGGSNTQYF	TGTGCCAGCAGCGCATCGGGACTAGCGGGAGGAAGTAATACGCAGTATTTT
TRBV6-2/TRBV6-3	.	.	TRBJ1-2	CASSYDGSGLSVYGYTF	TGTGCCAGCAGTTACGATGGGTCAGGATTGTCCGTCTATGGCTACACCTTC
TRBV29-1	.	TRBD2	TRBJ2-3	CSVEAGGSIDTQYF	TGCAGCGTTGAAGCGGGCGGGAGCATCGATACGCAGTATTTT
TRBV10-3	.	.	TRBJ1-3	CAISARARSGNTIYF	TGTGCCATCAGTGCCAGGGCGCGCTCTGGAAACACCATATATTTT
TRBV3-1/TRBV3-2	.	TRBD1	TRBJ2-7	CASSQGPGTGYSYEQYF	TGTGCCAGCAGCCAAGGGCCTGGGACAGGGTACTCCTACGAGCAGTACTTC
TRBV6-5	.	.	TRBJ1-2	CASSPLVGGRGGYTF	TGTGCCAGCAGTCCACTGGTCGGGGGGCGCGGTGGCTACACCTTC
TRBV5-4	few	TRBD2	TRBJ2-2	CASSLGGLAGGLTGELFF	TGTGCCAGCAGCTTGGGCGGCCTAGCGGGAGGTCTTACCGGGGAGCTGTTTTTT
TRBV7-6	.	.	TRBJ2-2	CASSPRSGMNTGELFF	TGTGCCAGCAGCCCTCGGTCGGGAATGAACACCGGGGAGCTGTTTTTT
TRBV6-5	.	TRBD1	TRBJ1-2	CASGLPGQAYGYTF	TGTGCCAGCGGACTTCCGGGACAGGCCTATGGCTACACCTTC
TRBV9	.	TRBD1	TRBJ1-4	CASSRGQINEKLFF	TGTGCCAGCAGCCGGGGACAGATAAATGAAAAACTGTTTTTT
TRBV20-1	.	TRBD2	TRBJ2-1	CSAREAGEEFF	TGCAGTGCTAGAGAGGCGGGAGAAGAGTTCTTC
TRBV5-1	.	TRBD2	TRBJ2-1	CASYPGTSGSTPGNEQFF	TGCGCCAGCTATCCCGGGACTAGCGGGAGTACGCCGGGCAATGAGCAGTTCTTC
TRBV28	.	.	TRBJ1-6	CASSLRFLVTNSPLHF	TGTGCCAGCAGTTTGAGGTTTCTTGTAACCAATTCACCCCTCCACTTT
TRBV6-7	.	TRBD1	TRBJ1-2	CASSYSRWGTDFYCYTF	TGTGCCAGCAGTTACTCGAGGTGGGGGACAGATTTTTATTGCTACACCTTC
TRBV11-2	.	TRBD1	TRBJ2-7	CASSTGTGLSISYEQYF	TGTGCCAGCAGCACAGGGACAGGCCTGTCGATCTCCTACGAGCAGTACTTC
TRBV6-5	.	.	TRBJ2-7	CASRRETTYEQYF	TGTGCCAGCAGACGGGAGACGACCTACGAGCAGTACTTC
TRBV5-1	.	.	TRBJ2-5	CASSLAPASLREETQYF	TGCGCCAGCAGCTTGGCCCCCGCTAGTCTGAGGGAAGAGACCCAGTACTTC
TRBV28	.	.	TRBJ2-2	CASSPPVGELFF	TGTGCCAGCAGCCCCCCTGTCGGGGAGCTGTTTTTT
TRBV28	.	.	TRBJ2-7	CASTRQGAPTYEQYF	TGTGCCAGCACCCGACAAGGGGCACCCACCTACGAGCAGTACTTC
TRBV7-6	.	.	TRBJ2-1	CASSLAPSSNSYNEQFF	TGTGCCAGCAGCTTAGCCCCCTCTAGCAACTCCTACAATGAGCAGTTCTTC
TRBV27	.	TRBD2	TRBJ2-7	CASSSGGPYEQYF	TGTGCCAGCAGTAGCGGGGGTCCCTACGAGCAGTACTTC
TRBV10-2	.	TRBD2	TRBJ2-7	CASSAHSGLADRKQYF	TGCGCCAGCAGTGCCCACTCGGGACTAGCGGATCGCAAGCAGTACTTC
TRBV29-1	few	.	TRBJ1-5	CSVVVAASGPQHF	TGCAGCGTTGTCGTAGCAGCTTCGGGGCCCCAGCATTTT
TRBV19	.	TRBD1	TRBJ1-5	CASSIQGGRWDQPQHF	TGTGCCAGTAGTATCCAGGGGGGCAGGTGGGATCAGCCCCAGCATTTT
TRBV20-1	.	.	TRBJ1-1	CSAPWSTEAFF	TGCAGTGCCCCCTGGAGCACTGAAGCTTTCTTT
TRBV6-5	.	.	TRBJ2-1	CASTRSGGNEQFF	TGTGCCAGCACCCGGTCCGGAGGGAATGAGCAGTTCTTC
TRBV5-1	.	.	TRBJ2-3	CASSLGTSGSDTQYF	TGCGCCAGCAGCTTGGGGACTTCGGGTTCAGATACGCAGTATTTT
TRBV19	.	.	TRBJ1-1	CASSKIPGNTEAFF	TGTGCCAGTAGCAAGATTCCGGGGAACACTGAAGCTTTCTTT
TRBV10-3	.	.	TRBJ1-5	CAISESAYNQPQHF	TGTGCCATCAGTGAGAGCGCGTACAATCAGCCCCAGCATTTT
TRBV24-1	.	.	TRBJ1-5	CATNPPRYNQPQHF	TGTGCCACCAACCCGCCCAGGTACAATCAGCCCCAGCATTTT
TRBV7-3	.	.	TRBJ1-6	CASSRDILSPLHF	TGTGCCAGCAGCCGGGACATTTTATCACCCCTCCACTTT
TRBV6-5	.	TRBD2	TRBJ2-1	CASSSSGSSLNEQFF	TGTGCCAGCAGTTCTAGCGGGAGCTCTCTCAATGAGCAGTTCTTC
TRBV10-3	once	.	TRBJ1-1	CAISEFQGRGTEAFF	TGTGCCATCAGTGAGTTCCAGGGGAGAGGGACTGAAGCTTTCTTT
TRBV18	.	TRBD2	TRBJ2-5	CASSLPGGETQYF	TGTGCCAGCTCTCTCCCGGGGGGGGAGACCCAGTACTTC
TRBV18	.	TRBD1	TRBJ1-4	CASSPRGTVEKLFF	TGTGCCAGCTCACCACGAGGGACAGTTGAAAAACTGTTTTTT
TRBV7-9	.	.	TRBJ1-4	CASSPTGAGEKLFF	TGTGCCAGCAGCCCGACAGGAGCTGGTGAAAAACTGTTTTTT